These T cell receptor beta chains were read from a single sample in a study of blood T cells in healthy people across ages. TCRdb called the 5' RACE reads again in MiXCR, with one record for every CDR3 protein. Of approximately 1.5 million distinct CDR3 sequences detected, approximately 42% appear once; the ten largest clones hold about 3.8%. The sample comprised blood. The receptor set was obtained from a woman under 30 in good health. Each CDR3 is given with its conserved first and last residue. Each record gives: J gene, clone size, D gene, V gene, CDR3 protein, CDR3 DNA. The D gene is left open where the match is weak. Only some rows state a clone size, as once, few, many or a class for expanded clones.

>TRBJ2-1|few|TRBD2|TRBV4-1
CASSQEDGGWNEQFF
TGCGCCAGCAGCCAAGAGGACGGGGGGTGGAATGAGCAGTTCTTC
>TRBJ2-5|.|TRBD2|TRBV27
CASSFPPHGGAKNVQYF
TGTGCCAGCAGTTTCCCTCCCCACGGGGGGGCAAAAAATGTGCAGTACTTC
>TRBJ2-3|.|TRBD2|TRBV20-1
CSANAGSGRYGTDTQYF
TGCAGTGCTAACGCGGGCAGCGGGAGGTACGGCACAGATACGCAGTATTTT
>TRBJ2-1|.|.|TRBV6-2/TRBV6-3
CASSYGARTHEQFF
TGTGCCAGCAGTTACGGGGCAAGAACTCATGAGCAGTTCTTC
>TRBJ2-3|few|TRBD2|TRBV20-1
CSATTRLAGAGDTQYF
TGCAGTGCTACAACGAGGCTAGCGGGAGCGGGAGATACGCAGTATTTT
>TRBJ2-5|.|TRBD2|TRBV7-3
CASSSAGLAGLNNEQYF
TGTGCCAGCAGTTCGGCGGGGCTAGCGGGACTTAACAATGAGCAGTACTTC
>TRBJ2-3|.|TRBD2|TRBV7-9
CASSLGGGALLWTDTQYF
TGTGCCAGCAGCTTAGGCGGGGGGGCCCTCCTTTGGACAGATACGCAGTATTTT
>TRBJ2-1|few|TRBD2|TRBV13
CASSATSGMRYEQFF
TGTGCCAGCAGCGCGACTAGCGGGATGCGGTATGAGCAGTTCTTC
>TRBJ1-1|.|TRBD1|TRBV18
CASSTTGGRNTEAFF
TGTGCCAGCTCAACCACAGGGGGCCGAAACACTGAAGCTTTCTTT
>TRBJ2-7|few|.|TRBV7-2
CASSYGLTSYEQYF
TGTGCCAGCAGCTACGGACTAACCTCCTACGAGCAGTACTTC
>TRBJ2-7|.|.|TRBV6-2/TRBV6-3
CASSYVPRPNYEQYF
TGTGCCAGCAGTTACGTTCCCCGGCCTAACTACGAGCAGTACTTC
>TRBJ1-2|few|.|TRBV3-1
CASSQERGRPNYGYTF
TGTGCCAGCAGCCAAGAACGGGGACGGCCTAACTATGGCTACACCTTC
>TRBJ2-1|.|.|TRBV21-1
CASSRSLAGLYNEQFF
TGTGCCAGCAGCAGATCTCTTGCCGGCCTGTACAATGAGCAGTTCTTC
>TRBJ2-7|few|TRBD1|TRBV3-1
CASSQGGQGYAQYF
TGTGCCAGCAGCCAAGGGGGACAGGGCTACGCGCAGTACTTC
>TRBJ1-2|.|TRBD1|TRBV28
CASSFFDRATGYTF
TGTGCCAGCAGTTTTTTCGACAGGGCGACGGGCTACACCTTC
>TRBJ2-2|.|TRBD2|TRBV20-1
CSAYSGELAGELFF
TGCAGTGCCTATAGCGGGGAGCTGGCCGGGGAGCTGTTTTTT
>TRBJ2-5|.|.|TRBV11-2
CASSLENGISETQYF
TGTGCCAGCAGCTTAGAAAACGGTATATCAGAGACCCAGTACTTC
>TRBJ2-1|few|TRBD2|TRBV4-3
CASSQDYMRLAGESYEQFF
TGCGCCAGCAGCCAAGATTATATGAGACTAGCGGGAGAAAGCTATGAGCAGTTCTTC
>TRBJ2-7|.|.|TRBV6-6
CASSYSERQYF
TGTGCCAGCAGTTACTCAGAGAGGCAGTACTTC
>TRBJ1-5|few|.|TRBV20-1
CSARGSGQYQPQHF
TGCAGTGCTAGGGGGTCGGGTCAATACCAGCCCCAGCATTTT
>TRBJ2-3|.|.|TRBV28
CASSFLSDTDTQYF
TGTGCCAGTAGTTTCCTTAGCGACACAGATACGCAGTATTTT
>TRBJ1-2|.|.|TRBV5-1
CASSLLDGDYGYTF
TGCGCCAGCAGCTTGCTGGACGGGGACTATGGCTACACCTTC
>TRBJ2-3|.|.|TRBV12-5
CASGLGHNTDTQYF
TGTGCTAGTGGTTTGGGCCATAACACAGATACGCAGTATTTT
>TRBJ2-5|.|.|TRBV28
CASQSPRFQETQYF
TGTGCCAGTCAAAGTCCGAGGTTCCAAGAGACCCAGTACTTC
>TRBJ1-1|few|.|TRBV20-1
CSARAGRHTEAFF
TGCAGTGCTAGGGCGGGACGTCACACTGAAGCTTTCTTT